The T cell receptor beta chain described here comes from a study of regulatory T cells in long-lasting Graves disease. Libraries of TCR beta came from iRepertoire HTBI primers plus Arm-PCR of CDR3 regions. TCRdb recomputed calls from the multiplex PCR reads with MiXCR, one row per CDR3 protein. Here the sample spans roughly 420,000 distinct CDR3 sequences, around 15% being singletons. Indicated time point: newly diagnosed GD, antithyroid drugs for less than 3 months. The TCR library used RNA extracted from PBMCs. The source of the patients was an endocrinology department in Xi'an, China. Tubes containing EDTA received roughly 10 milliliters of drawn peripheral blood. These data also formed part of another study, on T cells in Graves' hyperthyroidism and ophthalmopathy. That paper notes: During a first-round RT-PCR of the TCR CDR3, the HTBI primer set was used.

The material sequenced was peripheral blood mononuclear cells (PBMCs), taken at new diagnosis, from a patient treated with antithyroid drugs. The receptor was isolated from a woman aged 45-59 years with Graves disease.

CDR3 DNA: TGTGCCAGCAGTTTGGAGCCCCGGACTAGCGGGAGTGTCGGCTACGAGCAGTACTTC. Amino acid sequence: CASSLEPRTSGSVGYEQYF. The rearrangement uses TRBV27 and TRBJ2-7; 13 bases are a match to TRBD2. The ends lost 3 bases at V and 3 bases at J; junction bases unmatched: 14. CDR1 is MNHEY and CDR2 is SMNVEV in the germline V gene (reference sequence). The CDR3 has 19 residues.